This T cell receptor (beta chain) was captured by sequencing in a study of CD8+ T cells in alopecia areata. Overall study: Treated patients swallowed 5 to 10 mg of oral tofacitinib twice daily. Affected scalp percentage set treated patients' severity scores.

Extracted from the samples, RNA was reverse transcribed into cDNA to serve as the sequencing template. Repertoires were generated with immunoSEQ multiplex PCR, while TCRdb's copy carries only in-frame clones and drops some. The sample carries roughly 210,000 clones, around two fifths recorded once. Study outcomes and limitations: For lesional scalp, especially alopecia totalis/universalis, clonality was higher than in normal scalp.

The germline CDR1 and CDR2 sequences are MNHEY and SVGAGI. This CDR3 comprises 11 residues. Trimming left V 10 bases short and J 5 bases short, with 9 bases between. The sample's treatment: oral pan-JAK inhibitor, 5-10 mg twice daily. About this clone itself: The antigen is not known.

Sample: CD4+ T cells sorted from blood, taken between weeks 36 and 40, from a patient treated with tofacitinib. This TCR was recovered from a human donor with alopecia areata. The rearrangement uses TRBV6-5 and TRBJ2-4, with D possibly matching TRBD1 (6 bases). The CDR3 sequence: CATQGQNIQYF. The CDR3 DNA reads as TGTGCCACACAGGGTCAAAACATTCAGTACTTC.